What follows is one T cell receptor (beta chain) and its context. A read error may be the cause here, since a much bigger clone is one base away. The data are from a study of T cells in Graves' hyperthyroidism and ophthalmopathy. The CDR3 is made up of 14 amino acids. Germline lookup yields CDR1 SQVTM and CDR2 ANQGSEA. Researchers amplified the TCR beta CDR3 regions from RNA transcripts. The HTBI primer set served for first-round RT-PCR of the TCR CDR3. TCRdb analysed the multiplex PCR reads with MiXCR anew, one entry per CDR3 protein. The sample consists of approximately 490,000 distinct CDR3 sequences, 20% to 25% of them appearing once.

The origin of this receptor is an older woman with Graves' ophthalmopathy. The chain joins TRBV29-1 to TRBJ2-7; 11 bases are a match to TRBD2. Sequencing used blood. The CDR3 spells CSVRTSGSSYKQYF. The DNA of the CDR3 is TGCAGCGTCCGAACTAGCGGGAGCTCCTACAAGCAGTACTTC.